The 28 T cell receptor beta chains listed next were all sequenced from one sample in a study of T cell responses to AZD1222 COVID-19 vaccine. TCRdb's copy holds only in-frame clones and misses some; the assay was immunoSEQ multiplex PCR. The profile shows around 52,000 clones, more than 75% of them singletons. Sequencing was performed on peripheral blood, taken on day 0 of AZD1222 vaccination. The receptors shown here come from an adult in good health.

The chain uses TRBV9 and TRBJ1-5; TRBD1 matches at 8 bases. Losses at the gene ends were 5 bases for V and 5 bases for J; bases not matched to a gene: 6. Germline V gene sequence: CDR1 SGDLS, CDR2 YYNGEE. The CDR3 has 14 residues. For the CDR3, the DNA is TGTGCCAGCAGTGGACAGGGTAATGATCAGCCCCAGCATTTT. Protein sequence: CASSGQGNDQPQHF.

This clone was seen a handful of times. The genes are TRBV2 and TRBJ1-5; D unclear. Looked up from germline, CDR1 is SNHLY and CDR2 is FYNNEI. The V end was cut by 6 bases, the J end by 0 bases, with 18 bases between. The CDR3 runs 17 residues. This CDR3 reads CASSQRPSTASNQPQHF. CDR3 coding DNA: TGTGCCAGCAGCCAACGCCCTTCCACGGCTAGCAATCAGCCCCAGCATTTT. The whole variable domain, remainder taken from reference TRBV2 and TRBJ1-5, is EPEVTQTPSHQVTQMGQEVILRCVPISNHLYFYWYRQILGQKVEFLVSFYNNEISEKSEIFDDQFSVERPDGSNFTLKIRSTKLEDSAMYFCASSQRPSTASNQPQHFGDGTRLSIL.

The V call is TRBV28, the J call TRBJ2-6, with 9 bases fitting TRBD1. The trim removed 3 bases at V and 2 bases at J, leaving 14 bases unmatched. CDR1 and CDR2 (germline): MDHEN, SYDVKM. The CDR3 consists of 20 residues. The DNA for the CDR3 is TGTGCCAGCAGTTTGCCTCGACAGGGGGAGTATCTGCCTGGGGCCAACGTCCTGACTTTC. This gives the protein CASSLPRQGEYLPGANVLTF.

CDR3 bases: TGTGCCAGCAGCTACCCGACTGAAGCTTTCTTT. Amino acid sequence: CASSYPTEAFF. J is TRBJ1-1 and V is TRBV2; D is unresolved. Germline values: CDR1 SNHLY, CDR2 FYNNEI. There are 11 residues in the CDR3. V was pared by 6 bases and J by 5 bases, with 7 bases between.

The V call is TRBV7-9, the J call TRBJ2-2, with D possibly being TRBD1 (6 bases). The CDR3 is 16 residues long. Germline lookup yields CDR1 SEHNR and CDR2 FQNEAQ (reference sequence). V lost 5 bases and J 1 base, leaving 14 bases between the germline ends. CDR3 amino acids: CASSNDRFLNTGELFF. In nucleotides, the CDR3 is TGTGCCAGCAGCAACGACAGGTTTCTGAACACCGGGGAGCTGTTTTTT.

The V call is TRBV7-2, the J call TRBJ2-3; no reliable D call. The CDR3 extends over 12 amino acids. Germline V gene data show CDR1 as SGHTA and CDR2 as FQGNSA. The V and J ends lost 1 base and 14 bases respectively, with 13 bases between them. CDR3 amino acids: CASSLDHSSPYF. Written as DNA, the CDR3 is TGTGCCAGCAGCTTAGACCACAGCAGCCCGTATTTT.

The chain is built from TRBV2 and TRBJ1-1; D remains ambiguous. The CDR3 loop spans 15 amino acids. V lost 4 bases, J lost 4 bases, and 16 bases lay in between. The germline gives CDR1 SNHLY, CDR2 FYNNEI. CDR3 coding DNA: TGTGCCAGCAGTGCCCTCGTCGGGCCTGGCACTGAAGCTTTCTTT. This gives the protein CASSALVGPGTEAFF.

The chain couples TRBV6-4 to TRBJ2-6, with a weak D call TRBD2 (6 bases). Trimming removed 3 bases at V and 1 base at J, with 10 bases between. The CDR3 totals 16 residues. CDR1 is MRHNA and CDR2 is SNTAGT in the germline V gene. The CDR3, as DNA: TGTGCCAGCAGTGATGGAGGGGCTTCTGGGGCCAACGTCCTGACTTTC. Translating gives CASSDGGASGANVLTF.

The chain carries TRBV19 and TRBJ1-5, with TRBD1 as a possible D gene (5 bases). The CDR3 consists of 14 residues. Looked up from germline, CDR1 is LNHDA and CDR2 is SQIVND (reference sequence). Trimming removed 8 bases from V and 7 bases from J, with 18 bases in between. The CDR3 DNA is TGTGCCAGTGGTCCTTGGGGGGTATCCCAGCCCCAGCATTTT. Encoded protein: CASGPWGVSQPQHF.

In its sample, this clone was seen a few times. The rearrangement joins TRBV28 to TRBJ1-6; D is unresolved. Germline CDR1 and CDR2: MDHEN and SYDVKM. This CDR3 has 13 amino acids. V lost 3 bases and J lost 7, with 7 bases in between. The CDR3 DNA follows: TGTGCCAGCAGTTTGGCAGAGAATTCACCCCTCCACTTT. Its translation is CASSLAENSPLHF. Variable domain in full (rest from reference TRBV28 and TRBJ1-6): DVKVTQSSRYLVKRTGEKVFLECVQDMDHENMFWYRQDPGLGLRLIYFSYDVKMKEKGDIPEGYSVSREKKERFSLILESASTNQTSMYLCASSLAENSPLHFGNGTRLTVT.

V is TRBV11-2 and J is TRBJ2-7; 7 nucleotides align to TRBD2. Germline loops: CDR1 SGHAT, CDR2 FQNNGV. The V segment lost 3 bases and the J segment 3 bases; nucleotides outside the gene matches: 17. The CDR3 sequence is 18 residues long. This CDR3 is CASSFGEGSGMGSYEQYF. Here the CDR3 DNA reads TGTGCCAGCAGCTTTGGGGAGGGGAGCGGGATGGGTAGCTACGAGCAGTACTTC.

This chain links TRBV14 with TRBJ1-5, with 7 bases matching TRBD1. Per the germline V gene, CDR1 is SGHDN and CDR2 is FVKESK. Trimming cost V 1 base and J 9 bases; bases outside gene matches: 9. The CDR3 is made up of 15 amino acids. CDR3 coding DNA: TGTGCCAGCAGCCAAGGGACAGGCGTTCTCCGGCCCCAGCATTTT. Its protein product is CASSQGTGVLRPQHF.

The gene calls are TRBV24-1 and TRBJ2-2; D is perhaps TRBD2 (6 bases). CDR1 and CDR2 from the germline V gene are KGHDR and SFDVKD. The CDR3 totals 17 residues. Trimming cost V 1 base and J 1 base, with 12 bases left between them. CDR3 DNA sequence: TGTGCCACCAGTGATTTAGGGAGACTAGGGAACACCGGGGAGCTGTTTTTT. Translated, it gives CATSDLGRLGNTGELFF.

The chain uses TRBV6-5 and TRBJ2-7, with TRBD1 identical over 12 bases. Trimming cost V 6 bases and J 5 bases; bases outside gene matches: 2. CDR1 is MNHEY and CDR2 is SVGAGI in the germline V gene. This CDR3 is built from 13 residues. As DNA, the CDR3 is TGTGCCAGCAGGAGGGACAGGGGGCACGAGCAGTACTTC. This gives the protein CASRRDRGHEQYF.

This sequence joins TRBV5-1 and TRBJ2-1; TRBD2 matches at 10 bases. The germline V gene has CDR1 SGHRS and CDR2 YFSETQ. CDR3 length equals 18 residues. V trimming: 0 bases; J trimming: 9 bases; junction bases outside the gene matches: 15. The CDR3 reads CASSLEGPGLAGAGEQFF. The CDR3 DNA follows: TGCGCCAGCAGCTTGGAAGGCCCCGGGCTAGCGGGAGCCGGTGAGCAGTTCTTC.

The sample holds a few counts of this clone. V gene TRBV6-6 combines with J gene TRBJ2-1; 7 bases line up with TRBD2. The germline gives CDR1 MNHNY, CDR2 SVGAGI (reference sequence). This CDR3 has 12 amino acids. The J segment lost 6 bases and the V segment lost 8 bases, leaving 4 bases of the junction unmatched. DNA for the CDR3: TGTGCCAGCTGCCTAGCGGCCAATGAGCAGTTCTTC. Residues: CASCLAANEQFF.

This rearrangement joins TRBV24-1 to TRBJ1-5; D is unclear. CDR3 length equals 15 residues. Germline lookup yields CDR1 KGHDR and CDR2 SFDVKD. With 9 bases removed from V and 0 bases from J, the gap between germline ends came to 14 bases. The CDR3 coding sequence is TGTGCCACCGACTCGGTTGGGTATAGCAATCAGCCCCAGCATTTT. This gives the protein CATDSVGYSNQPQHF.

This chain uses TRBV28 with TRBJ1-2; D is perhaps TRBD1 (5 bases). From germline, CDR1 is MDHEN and CDR2 SYDVKM. There are 17 residues in the CDR3. V lost 4 bases, J lost 3 bases, and 21 bases lay in between. This CDR3 is CASSSVIEGRAYYGYTF. As DNA, the CDR3 is TGTGCCAGCAGTTCCGTCATTGAAGGCAGGGCCTACTATGGCTACACCTTC.

CDR3 sequence: CSVEGVELAGDEQFF. The DNA for the CDR3 is TGCAGCGTTGAGGGGGTCGAACTAGCTGGCGATGAGCAGTTCTTC. V gene TRBV29-1 combines with J gene TRBJ2-1; D is perhaps TRBD2 (6 bases). V was cut by 3 bases and J by 8 bases, with 20 bases left in between. Germline lookup yields CDR1 SQVTM and CDR2 ANQGSEA. The CDR3 is made up of 15 amino acids.

The J gene is TRBJ2-2, the V gene TRBV12-3 or TRBV12-4; possibly TRBD2 for D (5 bases). The CDR3 is 13 amino acids. Trimming stripped 9 bases from V and 6 bases from J, with 14 bases between. The CDR3 bases are TGTGCCAGTAGAAAAGGAGGTCCCGGGGAGCTGTTTTTT. Translation gives CASRKGGPGELFF.

CDR3 residues: CASSFRSQETQYF. In DNA form, the CDR3 reads TGTGCCAGCAGTTTCCGGTCCCAAGAGACCCAGTACTTC. The rearrangement uses TRBV27 and TRBJ2-5; D uncertain. The ends were cut back, 3 bases at V and 1 base at J, with 6 bases in the middle. The CDR3 extends over 13 amino acids. The germline V gene has CDR1 MNHEY and CDR2 SMNVEV (reference sequence).

The V and J genes are TRBV1 and TRBJ2-7; TRBD2, the table's D call, was not compared with the DNA. TRBV1 is marked as a pseudogene. This CDR3 region has 13 residues. The CDR3 loop reads CTSCAGLFYEQYF. CDR3 sequence (DNA): TGCACCAGCTGTGCGGGGCTTTTCTACGAGCAGTACTTC.

This sequence joins TRBV19 and TRBJ2-1; 11 nucleotides match TRBD2. The CDR3 loop spans 16 amino acids. V gave up 5 bases and J gave up 5 bases; unmatched junction bases: 8. Germline CDR1 reads LNHDA; CDR2 reads SQIVND (reference sequence). CDR3 nucleotides: TGTGCCAGTAGTCAAATACTAGCGGGGGACCACAATGAGCAGTTCTTC. Its protein product is CASSQILAGDHNEQFF.

This chain uses TRBV18 with TRBJ1-6, with no clear D. Germline CDR1 reads KGHSH; CDR2 reads LQKENI. The CDR3 is made up of 13 amino acids. The V and J ends lost 3 bases and 10 bases respectively, with 10 bases between them. This CDR3 is CASSPANVSPLHF. DNA of the CDR3: TGTGCCAGCTCACCGGCCAACGTGTCACCCCTCCACTTT.

This clone has just one count. The rearrangement joins TRBV27 to TRBJ2-7; possibly TRBD1 for D (5 bases). Germline V gene data show CDR1 as MNHEY and CDR2 as SMNVEV (reference sequence). The V end was cut by 3 bases, the J end by 4 bases, with 10 bases between. This CDR3 comprises 13 residues. DNA for the CDR3: TGTGCCAGCAGTTTTGGGGCGATGTACGAGCAGTACTTC. Its translation is CASSFGAMYEQYF.

The chain has TRBV5-1 and TRBJ1-2; D is uncertain. V lost 2 bases and J lost 0, with 5 bases in between. CDR3 length: 13 amino acids. CDR1 and CDR2 (germline): SGHRS, YFSETQ. CDR3 sequence: CASSFDTNYGYTF. In DNA form, the CDR3 reads TGCGCCAGCAGCTTTGACACTAACTATGGCTACACCTTC.

The chain employs TRBV3-1 (or the pseudogene TRBV3-2) and TRBJ1-6; D is undetermined. The CDR3 has 17 amino acids. Looked up from germline, CDR1 is LGHDT and CDR2 is YNNKEL (reference sequence). V gave up 0 bases and J gave up 0 bases, with 9 bases separating them. The CDR3 region is CASSQEYSSSYNSPLHF. The CDR3 bases are TGTGCCAGCAGCCAAGAGTATTCCAGCTCCTATAATTCACCCCTCCACTTT.

The chain recombines TRBV28 with TRBJ2-5; D gene ambiguous. The CDR3 consists of 15 residues. Trimming took off 8 bases at V and 1 base at J, with 17 bases between the two ends. Per the germline V gene, CDR1 is MDHEN and CDR2 is SYDVKM. The CDR3 region has the DNA TGTGCCAGCGGCTCCAGCCGGAACTTCCAAGAGACCCAGTACTTC. It encodes CASGSSRNFQETQYF.